This TCR beta chain emerged from a study of control samples from healthy donors and cancer patients. Germline V gene data show CDR1 as SGHRS and CDR2 as YFSETQ. The V and J ends lost 0 bases and 4 bases respectively, with 10 bases between them. This CDR3 contains 15 residues. The protocol was immunoSEQ multiplex PCR, while the TCRdb copy is restricted to in-frame clones and leaves out a portion. The table includes approximately 76,000 clones, approximately 82% detected once. What was sequenced was PBMCs. The sequence came from a man aged 55 to 69 with head and neck cancer. The V call is TRBV5-1, the J call TRBJ2-2; no clear D. The CDR3 bases are TGCGCCAGCAGCTTGGCGGGCTATACCACCGGGGAGCTGTTTTTT. Translating gives CASSLAGYTTGELFF.